This T cell receptor (beta chain) came from a study of response to subunit inactivated influenza vaccine. Whole-study findings and limits: With each seasonal influenza vaccination, the authors suggested, few new T cells are recruited.

The table lists this clonotype with many counts. As yet, its antigen is unknown. Germline assignment: CDR1 DFQATT and CDR2 SNEGSKA (reference sequence). The CDR3 consists of 15 residues. V trimming: 0 bases; J trimming: 0 bases; junction bases outside the gene matches: 3. Each CDR3 protein gets one entry after TCRdb re-called the RT-PCR reads with MiXCR. The sample shows about 780,000 distinct CDR3 sequences, approximately 17% of them seen only once. The sample here was PBMCs from blood, taken 5 days after vaccination. The V gene is TRBV20-1, the J gene TRBJ2-5; 8 positions agree with TRBD1. This receptor was obtained from a man aged 50-59 years who received an inactivated influenza vaccine. The CDR3 here is CSARERTGNQETQYF. DNA of the CDR3: TGCAGTGCTAGAGAAAGGACAGGGAACCAAGAGACCCAGTACTTC.